This T cell receptor beta chain was retrieved from a study of regulatory T cells in long-lasting Graves disease. A word on this clonotype: Its target is not known.

Germline values: CDR1 MNHNS, CDR2 SASEGT. V shed 8 bases, J shed 4 bases, and the junction held 7 bases outside the gene matches. The CDR3 is 15 amino acids. Regarding the study as a whole: Persistent patients shared more public clonotypes (roughly 2,800) than new patients (roughly 970).

Both iRepertoire HTBI primers and Arm-PCR of CDR3 regions were used to build the TCR beta libraries. As originally analysed: Samples collectively showed 62 TRBV and around 15 TRBJ segments. TCRdb re-called the multiplex PCR reads with MiXCR, one entry per CDR3 protein. Here the V and J calls rest on TCRdb's processing, not on the authors' analysis. The sample lists about 540,000 distinct CDR3 sequences; about 13% were seen once. Time point: newly diagnosed GD, antithyroid drugs for less than 3 months. From RNA extracted from PBMCs, the TCR library was made. Graves' disease diagnosis used American Thyroid Association guidelines. The sample also formed part of further work on T cells in Graves' hyperthyroidism and ophthalmopathy.

The sequenced sample was peripheral blood mononuclear cells (PBMCs), obtained at new diagnosis, from a patient treated with antithyroid drugs. The sequence was collected from a man aged 25-45 years with Graves disease. V gene TRBV6-1 combines with J gene TRBJ2-3, with 12 nucleotides matching TRBD2. In DNA, the CDR3 is TGTGCCAGCGAAATGACTAGCGGGAGTTCAGATACGCAGTATTTT. This sequence encodes CASEMTSGSSDTQYF.